These 9 T cell receptor beta chains were sequenced from one sample in a study of sequential checkpoint blockade in melanoma. This sample's treatment: randomized to nivolumab then ipilimumab (arm A) or the reverse (arm B). TCRdb's copy holds only in-frame clones and misses some; the assay was immunoSEQ multiplex PCR. This sample yields 34,000 or so clones, of which approximately 86% are seen a single time; about 17% belongs to the top ten. The source was CD8+ T cells sorted from blood (inferred from file names), collected from a patient given nivolumab and ipilimumab in sequence. The source is a human donor with melanoma.

This chain joins TRBV4-3 and TRBJ1-2, with 11 positions matching TRBD1. Germline CDR1 LGHNA, CDR2 YSLEER. Trimming removed 1 base from V and 5 bases from J; junction bases left unmatched: 3. The CDR3 has 15 amino acids. The CDR3 bases are TGCGCCAGCAGCCAAGGAAGGGACAGGGGGTATGGCTACACCTTC. It yields the protein CASSQGRDRGYGYTF.

This sequence joins TRBV19 and TRBJ1-1, with D tentatively TRBD1 (5 bases). The germline V and J ends were trimmed by 1 base and 11 bases, with 17 bases remaining between them. Germline V gives CDR1 LNHDA, CDR2 SQIVND (reference sequence). The CDR3 sequence is 14 residues long. The CDR3: CASSIVPGEGLAFF. The CDR3 nucleotides read TGTGCCAGTAGTATAGTTCCGGGGGAGGGGTTGGCTTTCTTT.

The rearrangement uses TRBV5-6 and TRBJ1-2, with D perhaps matching TRBD1 (5 bases). Germline V gene lookup returns CDR1 SGHDT and CDR2 YYEEEE. This CDR3 region has 15 residues. The V end lost 0 bases, the J end lost 2 bases, and 11 bases lay between the germline ends. CDR3 nucleotides: TGTGCCAGCAGCTTGGTTTGGCAGGGCAACTATGGCTACACCTTC. As protein: CASSLVWQGNYGYTF.

The rearrangement joins TRBV2 to TRBJ1-2; TRBD1 matches 10 bases. Germline assignment: CDR1 SNHLY and CDR2 FYNNEI. This CDR3 has 15 residues. V was pared by 6 bases and J by 3 bases, with 7 bases of the junction left unmatched. The CDR3 loop is CASRETGGRDYGYTF. DNA for the CDR3: TGTGCCAGCAGGGAGACAGGGGGCAGGGACTATGGCTACACCTTC.

The chain links TRBV25-1 to TRBJ2-5, with 9 nucleotides matching TRBD2. The J call may not be correct, given that the DNA end is closer to TRBJ2-7. The CDR3 totals 15 residues. CDR1 is MGHDK, CDR2 SYGVNS, per germline. The CDR3 loop reads CASSRSGRRPYEQYF. For the CDR3, the DNA is TGTGCCAGCAGCAGAAGCGGGAGGAGGCCCTACGAGCAGTACTTC.

The chain joins TRBV19 to TRBJ1-6; a possible D gene is TRBD1 (5 bases). The CDR3 totals 18 residues. The V and J ends lost 3 bases and 0 bases respectively, with 15 bases between them. The germline gives CDR1 LNHDA, CDR2 SQIVND (reference sequence). Here the CDR3 reads CASSIPREESSYNSPLHF. In DNA form, the CDR3 reads TGTGCCAGTAGTATTCCCAGGGAGGAGAGCTCCTATAATTCACCCCTCCACTTT.

This chain connects TRBV7-6 to TRBJ1-6; 11 nucleotides match TRBD1. V shed 4 bases, J shed 10 bases, and the junction held 9 bases outside the gene matches. CDR3 size: 16 residues. The V gene's germline CDR1 is SGHVS and CDR2 FNYEAQ. The CDR3 loop reads CASSSWTGGAPSPLHF. CDR3 DNA sequence: TGTGCCAGCAGCTCATGGACAGGGGGCGCCCCGTCACCCCTCCACTTT.

The J gene is TRBJ2-1, the V gene TRBV6-5; D may be TRBD2 (6 bases). The germline V and J ends were trimmed by 4 bases and 5 bases, with 15 bases remaining between them. This CDR3 has 15 amino acids. The germline V gene has CDR1 MNHEY and CDR2 SVGAGI. The CDR3 DNA reads TGTGCCAGCAGTTCGGGACTCCGGCCCGACAATGAGCAGTTCTTC. Amino acids: CASSSGLRPDNEQFF.

This chain uses TRBV4-3 with TRBJ2-7; no definite D call. The V end was cut by 0 bases, the J end by 4 bases, with 13 bases between. From germline, CDR1 is LGHNA and CDR2 YSLEER. CDR3 length: 15 residues. The CDR3 loop is CASSQEAGLHYEQYF. The CDR3 DNA sequence: TGCGCCAGCAGCCAAGAGGCAGGCCTACATTACGAGCAGTACTTC.